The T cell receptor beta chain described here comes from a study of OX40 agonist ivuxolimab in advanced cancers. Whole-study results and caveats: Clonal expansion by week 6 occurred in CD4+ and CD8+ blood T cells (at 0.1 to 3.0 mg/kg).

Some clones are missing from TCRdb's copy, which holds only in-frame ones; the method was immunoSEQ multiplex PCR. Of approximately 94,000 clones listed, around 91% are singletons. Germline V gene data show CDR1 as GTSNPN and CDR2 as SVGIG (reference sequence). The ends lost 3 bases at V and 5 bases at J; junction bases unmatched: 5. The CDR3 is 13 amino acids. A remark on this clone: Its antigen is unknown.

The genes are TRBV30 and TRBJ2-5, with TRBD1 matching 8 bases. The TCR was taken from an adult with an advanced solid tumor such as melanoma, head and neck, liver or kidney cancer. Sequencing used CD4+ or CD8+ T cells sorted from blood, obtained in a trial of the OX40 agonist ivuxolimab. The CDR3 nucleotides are TGTGCCTGGAGCGGCGACAGGGGTGAGACCCAGTACTTC. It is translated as CAWSGDRGETQYF.